The rows below give T cell receptor beta chains drawn from one sample of a study of blood T cell repertoires in COVID-19. Libraries were prepared by immunoSEQ multiplex PCR; TCRdb keeps only in-frame clonotypes and omits some of them. The table lists more than 70,000 clones, around 88% of them singletons. Sequenced input: peripheral blood. These receptors all come from a man of 80 years or more with active or convalescent COVID-19. Each CDR3 is given with its conserved first and last residue. D genes are given only for firm matches. Not every row has a clone size; where given, it reads once, few, many or a size class.

TRBJ1-4,few,-,16,TRBV30,CAWSVGNAGTNEKLFF,TGTGCCTGGAGTGTAGGGAACGCCGGGACAAATGAAAAACTGTTTTTT
TRBJ1-3,-,-,14,TRBV7-2,CASSLEGREGTIYF,TGTGCCAGCAGCTTAGAAGGGCGGGAAGGGACCATATATTTT
TRBJ1-2,-,-,14,TRBV6-5,CASSYLGGGYGYTF,TGTGCCAGCAGTTACTTGGGCGGGGGCTATGGCTACACCTTC
TRBJ2-3,-,TRBD2,18,TRBV9,CASSVDPHLAGVTDTQYF,TGTGCCAGCAGCGTAGATCCCCATCTAGCGGGAGTTACAGATACGCAGTATTTT
TRBJ1-2,-,TRBD1,15,TRBV4-2,CASTPDRAANYGYTF,TGTGCCAGCACCCCGGACAGGGCGGCTAACTATGGCTACACCTTC
TRBJ2-1,-,-,17,TRBV28,CASSYIRWAATYNEQFF,TGTGCCAGCAGCTACATTCGGTGGGCAGCAACCTACAATGAGCAGTTCTTC
TRBJ2-1,-,TRBD1,15,TRBV10-3,CAISDRDRGLDEQFF,TGTGCCATCAGTGATCGAGACAGGGGGCTCGATGAGCAGTTCTTC
TRBJ1-2,-,TRBD1,13,TRBV5-1,CASSETGGYGYTF,TGCGCCAGCAGCGAGACAGGGGGCTATGGCTACACCTTC
TRBJ2-5,-,-,12,TRBV6-2/TRBV6-3,CASSVRQETQYF,TGTGCCAGCAGTGTTCGGCAAGAGACCCAGTACTTC
TRBJ1-5,-,-,13,TRBV24-1,CATSAYSNQPQHF,TGTGCCACCAGCGCCTATAGCAATCAGCCCCAGCATTTT
TRBJ2-7,-,-,13,TRBV5-1,CASSFRENDEQYF,TGCGCCAGCAGCTTTAGAGAGAACGACGAGCAGTACTTC
TRBJ2-4,-,TRBD1,19,TRBV6-2/TRBV6-3,CASSSTLLQGAGTKNIQYF,TGTGCCAGCAGTTCCACACTCCTACAGGGGGCTGGGACCAAAAACATTCAGTACTTC
TRBJ2-2,-,TRBD1,16,TRBV27,CASSRDAYRGAGELFF,TGTGCCAGCAGTCGCGACGCTTACAGGGGCGCCGGGGAGCTGTTTTTT
TRBJ2-1,-,-,15,TRBV9,CASSVRDDSYNEQFF,TGTGCCAGCAGCGTGCGGGATGACTCCTACAATGAGCAGTTCTTC
TRBJ1-1,-,-,12,TRBV12-3/TRBV12-4,CASSPLRTEAFF,TGTGCCAGCAGTCCCCTGAGGACTGAAGCTTTCTTT
TRBJ2-7,-,-,14,TRBV7-9,CASRDSGASYEQYF,TGTGCCAGCAGAGATTCGGGAGCTTCCTACGAGCAGTACTTC
TRBJ1-2,-,TRBD1,15,TRBV5-6,CASSSRQGGEYGYTF,TGTGCCAGCAGCTCAAGACAGGGCGGGGAGTATGGCTACACCTTC
TRBJ1-2,-,TRBD1,14,TRBV6-5,CASSTRQGNYGYTF,TGTGCCAGCAGTACTCGACAGGGGAACTATGGCTACACCTTC
TRBJ2-5,-,-,15,TRBV4-3,CASSQDGRAQETQYF,TGCGCCAGCAGCCAAGATGGCAGGGCCCAAGAGACCCAGTACTTC
TRBJ2-3,-,-,20,TRBV5-1,CASSLVRGPGSDSSTDTQYF,TGCGCCAGCAGCTTGGTTCGGGGTCCGGGAAGCGATTCTAGCACAGATACGCAGTATTTT
TRBJ2-7,-,TRBD1,16,TRBV27,CASSYHRPGTAYEQYF,TGTGCCAGCAGCTACCATCGTCCGGGGACAGCCTACGAGCAGTACTTC
TRBJ2-7,few,TRBD2,15,TRBV7-6,CASSHSGSRSYEQYF,TGTGCCAGCAGCCACAGCGGGAGTCGGTCCTACGAGCAGTACTTC
TRBJ1-2,-,TRBD1,13,TRBV29-1,CSVGLDRAAGYTF,TGCAGCGTTGGGTTGGACAGGGCGGCTGGCTACACCTTC
TRBJ1-2,once,TRBD1,14,TRBV27,CASSFQGGFLGYTF,TGTGCCAGCAGTTTTCAGGGGGGATTCTTAGGCTACACCTTC
TRBJ1-5,-,-,13,TRBV7-2,CASSPSGGQPQHF,TGTGCCAGCAGCCCCTCCGGCGGTCAGCCCCAGCATTTT
TRBJ1-1,-,-,13,TRBV2,CASSEFPVGGAFF,TGTGCCAGCAGTGAATTTCCCGTCGGCGGTGCTTTCTTT
TRBJ2-1,-,-,15,TRBV5-1,CASSSSWSGYNEQFF,TGCGCCAGCTCCTCGTCCTGGAGTGGCTACAATGAGCAGTTCTTC
TRBJ2-1,-,-,16,TRBV28,CASSGGTASSYNEQFF,TGTGCCAGCAGTGGGGGGACCGCCAGCTCCTACAATGAGCAGTTCTTC